The entry that follows covers one TCR beta chain sequence. Antigen specificity is unknown. Purified naive CD4+ T cells were depleted of CD25+ Tregs. Germline V lookup: CDR1 DFQATT, CDR2 SNEGSKA (reference sequence). The CDR3 covers 16 residues. V trimming: 0 bases; J trimming: 4 bases; junction bases outside the gene matches: 9. Findings of the study overall: Tumor memory CD4+ T cell TCR gene usage was found to cluster with blood and lymph node memory CD4+ cells and with lymph node naive CD4+ cells.

Constant-region reverse primers amplified full-length variable regions, followed by semi-nested Nested Universal Primer A PCR. TCRdb reprocessed the 5' RACE reads with MiXCR, giving one entry per CDR3 protein. The repertoire has roughly 55,000 distinct CDR3 sequences, approximately 25% of them found once; the top ten carry 3.2%. Sequenced input: tumor-infiltrating naive CD4+ T cells sorted from the breast tumor. Subset indicated: naive CD4+ T cells, CD4+CD45RA+CD25-. The genes are TRBV20-1 and TRBJ2-5; 9 nucleotides align to TRBD2. The receptor was isolated from a female donor with breast cancer. The CDR3 region is CSARDLSSGSSETQYF. The DNA for the CDR3 is TGCAGTGCTAGAGATCTGAGTAGCGGGAGTTCAGAGACCCAGTACTTC.